Below, 27 T cell receptor beta chains from the same sample are listed, as sequenced in a study of T cell responses to AZD1222 COVID-19 vaccine. The repertoire was sequenced with immunoSEQ multiplex PCR; TCRdb's copy has only in-frame clones and lacks some. The data show 100,000 to 150,000 clones, approximately 90% seen once. Sample: peripheral blood, taken on day 0 of AZD1222 vaccination. These receptors all stem from an adult in good health.

This chain joins TRBV6-2 or TRBV6-3 and TRBJ1-4, with D unresolved. Trimming left V 1 base short and J 0 bases short, with 9 bases between. There are 16 residues in the CDR3. Germline CDR1 is MNHEY and CDR2 is SVGEGT. The CDR3 is CASSYFFPATNEKLFF. For the CDR3, the DNA is TGTGCCAGCAGTTACTTCTTTCCTGCAACTAATGAAAAACTGTTTTTT.

A remark on this clone: A read error may account for a junction end that differs from germline. The chain is built from TRBV7-7 and TRBJ1-1, with TRBD1 matching over 11 bases. The CDR3 covers 13 residues. Germline CDR1 and CDR2: SSHAT and FNYEAQ (reference sequence). The DNA for the CDR3 is TGTGCTAGCAGCCAGGGACAGGGGGCTGAAGCTTTCTTT. It yields the protein CASSQGQGAEAFF.

The J gene is TRBJ2-5, the V gene TRBV19; TRBD2 agrees at 7 bases. V shed 3 bases, J shed 2 bases, and the junction held 12 bases outside the gene matches. The CDR3 sequence is 17 residues long. The germline gives CDR1 LNHDA, CDR2 SQIVND (reference sequence). As DNA, the CDR3 is TGTGCCAGTAGTATGGTGCTCGAGCGGGGTCTTCAAGAGACCCAGTACTTC. It translates to CASSMVLERGLQETQYF.

The V gene is TRBV4-2, the J gene TRBJ2-7; no clear D gene. The V end lost 1 base, the J end lost 4 bases, and 11 bases lay between the germline ends. Germline values: CDR1 LGHNA, CDR2 YNFKEQ. The CDR3 totals 14 residues. Here the CDR3 reads CASSQALERYEQYF. The CDR3 DNA reads as TGTGCCAGCAGCCAAGCTTTGGAGCGATACGAGCAGTACTTC.

This clone was found once. The rearrangement joins TRBV18 to TRBJ1-4; 7 nucleotides match TRBD1. The CDR3 has 16 residues. V shed 3 bases, J shed 5 bases, and the junction held 9 bases outside the gene matches. Germline V gene data show CDR1 as KGHSH and CDR2 as LQKENI. CDR3 in DNA: TGTGCCAGCTCACCTGCACAGGGACAGTCAAATGAAAAACTGTTTTTT. This gives the protein CASSPAQGQSNEKLFF.

The chain uses TRBV10-2 and TRBJ2-3; D is ambiguous. The germline V gene encodes CDR1 WSHSY and CDR2 SAAADI. The CDR3 has 14 amino acids. V lost 8 bases to trimming and J lost 3 bases, with 15 bases between them. The CDR3: CASDPALLTDTQYF. CDR3 bases: TGCGCCAGCGATCCCGCGCTCCTTACAGATACGCAGTATTTT.

V usage is TRBV5-1 and J usage is TRBJ2-7, with 10 positions matching TRBD1. The CDR3 is made up of 16 amino acids. The V segment lost 3 bases and the J segment 1 base; nucleotides outside the gene matches: 7. Germline CDR1 reads SGHRS; CDR2 reads YFSETQ. The DNA for the CDR3 is TGCGCCAGCAGCTCGGTATGGACAGGGGGTTCCTACGAGCAGTACTTC. It encodes CASSSVWTGGSYEQYF.

This clone was counted only a few times. As DNA, the CDR3 is TGTGCCAGTAGTATAGCCCCAGCCCGAGCTTTCTTT. Translated: CASSIAPARAFF. The chain recombines TRBV19 with TRBJ1-1; no reliable D call. The CDR3 is 12 amino acids. The germline V gene has CDR1 LNHDA and CDR2 SQIVND (reference sequence). Trimming pared 1 base from V and 10 bases from J, leaving 10 bases between.

The V gene is TRBV28, the J gene TRBJ1-3; D gene uncertain. Trimming took 3 bases from V and 7 from J, leaving 10 bases between them. This CDR3 comprises 13 residues. Germline V CDR1 and CDR2: MDHEN, SYDVKM. CDR3 bases: TGTGCCAGCAGTTTTCCGGAACGGAACACCATATATTTT. Translation gives CASSFPERNTIYF. The complete variable domain, with remaining parts taken from reference TRBV28 and TRBJ1-3, reads DVKVTQSSRYLVKRTGEKVFLECVQDMDHENMFWYRQDPGLGLRLIYFSYDVKMKEKGDIPEGYSVSREKKERFSLILESASTNQTSMYLCASSFPERNTIYFGEGSWLTVV.

The J gene is TRBJ1-3, the V gene TRBV4-2; D is ambiguous. In germline, CDR1 is LGHNA, CDR2 YNFKEQ. The CDR3 covers 13 residues. Trimming removed 1 base at V and 7 bases at J, with 8 bases between. As DNA, the CDR3 is TGTGCCAGCAGCCAAGGGGAGGGTAACACCATATATTTT. This gives the protein CASSQGEGNTIYF.

This clone came up a few times. CDR3 in DNA: TGTGCCAGCAGCTTGGTTGGTGGGGGCGGTACCGGGGAGCTGTTTTTT. It yields the protein CASSLVGGGGTGELFF. The V and J genes are TRBV5-4 and TRBJ2-2, with D tentatively TRBD1 (6 bases). Trimming removed 0 bases from V and 5 bases from J, with 14 bases in between. The CDR3 has 16 amino acids. Germline CDR1 SGHNT, CDR2 YYREEE (reference sequence).

This sequence joins TRBV27 and TRBJ1-6; 7 bases agree with TRBD1. Germline CDR1 and CDR2: MNHEY and SMNVEV (reference sequence). V lost 2 bases to trimming and J lost 9 bases; unmatched junction nucleotides: 4. The CDR3 consists of 14 residues. The CDR3 loop is CASSLVDRVSPLHF. The CDR3 nucleotides are TGTGCCAGCAGTTTAGTCGACAGGGTTTCACCCCTCCACTTT.

The rearrangement joins TRBV3-1 (or the pseudogene TRBV3-2) to TRBJ2-1; 7 bases match TRBD1. From germline, CDR1 is LGHDT and CDR2 YNNKEL (reference sequence). The CDR3 consists of 12 residues. The ends lost 0 bases at V and 12 bases at J; junction bases unmatched: 2. The CDR3: CASSQEGGGQFF. The CDR3, as DNA: TGTGCCAGCAGCCAAGAAGGGGGCGGGCAGTTCTTC.

The chain carries TRBV5-1 and TRBJ2-7; 9 nucleotides agree with TRBD1. J was trimmed by 4 bases and V by 4 bases; bases with no gene match: 12. Germline values: CDR1 SGHRS, CDR2 YFSETQ. CDR3 length: 16 residues. The CDR3, as DNA: TGCGCCAGCAGCGCAGGAACGGGACAGGGTTTTTACGAGCAGTACTTC. It translates to CASSAGTGQGFYEQYF.

The rearrangement links TRBV5-1 to TRBJ1-1, with 8 bases that match TRBD1. The CDR3 covers 13 residues. V shed 8 bases, J shed 6 bases, and the junction held 9 bases outside the gene matches. CDR1 and CDR2 from the germline V gene are SGHRS and YFSETQ. The CDR3: CASQPGQDAEAFF. CDR3 DNA: TGCGCCAGTCAACCGGGACAGGACGCTGAAGCTTTCTTT.

This chain connects TRBV7-9 to TRBJ1-2; possible D gene TRBD1, 6 bases. The CDR3 runs to 15 residues. CDR1 SEHNR and CDR2 FQNEAQ come from the germline V gene (reference sequence). The V gene lost 3 bases and the J gene lost 10 bases, with 21 bases spanning the gap. The CDR3 reads CASSFGWGRQTDYTF. For the CDR3, the DNA is TGTGCCAGCAGCTTTGGGTGGGGGCGACAAACTGACTACACCTTC.

The chain recombines TRBV6-6 with TRBJ1-2, with D maybe TRBD1 (6 bases). This CDR3 is 14 amino acids long. V dropped 4 bases and J dropped 2 bases, with 11 bases sitting between them. Germline CDR1 is MNHNY and CDR2 is SVGAGI (reference sequence). Here the CDR3 reads CASSSIQGNYGYTF. The CDR3 DNA follows: TGTGCCAGCAGTTCCATACAGGGAAACTATGGCTACACCTTC.

The V gene is TRBV7-9, the J gene TRBJ1-5; no clear D. The V and J ends lost 1 base and 1 base respectively, with 8 bases between them. The CDR3 extends over 15 amino acids. Germline V gene sequence: CDR1 SEHNR, CDR2 FQNEAQ (reference sequence). The CDR3 coding sequence is TGTGCCAGCAGCTTAGGTCGGACGAGCAATCAGCCCCAGCATTTT. This translates into CASSLGRTSNQPQHF.

The CDR3 DNA reads as TGTGCCAGCAGCCAAGGGCCGAGCTCCTATAATTCACCCCTCCACTTT. Its protein is CASSQGPSSYNSPLHF. The chain recombines TRBV4-2 with TRBJ1-6, with unresolved D. The CDR3 is 16 residues long. Germline V CDR1 and CDR2: LGHNA, YNFKEQ. V lost 1 base to trimming and J lost 0 bases, with 7 bases between them.

This clone has a handful of counts. The chain is built from TRBV3-1 (or the pseudogene TRBV3-2) and TRBJ1-3; unclear D gene. The CDR3 covers 13 residues. The germline V gene has CDR1 LGHDT and CDR2 YNNKEL (reference sequence). Trimming pared 2 bases from V and 4 bases from J, leaving 6 bases between. The CDR3 DNA sequence: TGTGCCAGCAGCCAATCGACAGGAAACACCATATATTTT. This codes for CASSQSTGNTIYF.

This clone was recorded a few times. J is TRBJ1-1 and V is TRBV11-2; D is unclear. V lost 1 base and J lost 5, with 11 bases in between. The CDR3 runs to 14 residues. Germline V gene data show CDR1 as SGHAT and CDR2 as FQNNGV. The CDR3 region has the DNA TGTGCCAGCAGCTTAGTTGTGGGAGGGACTGAAGCTTTCTTT. This translates into CASSLVVGGTEAFF.

This clone showed up just once. This chain joins TRBV6-6 and TRBJ1-4, with TRBD1 matching over 7 bases. Per the germline V gene, CDR1 is MNHNY and CDR2 is SVGAGI (reference sequence). The V segment lost 6 bases and the J segment 4 bases; nucleotides outside the gene matches: 14. The CDR3 runs 17 residues. CDR3 DNA sequence: TGTGCCAGCAGCCGAAGAGAGGCAGGGGGTATTAATGAAAAACTGTTTTTT. Translating it yields CASSRREAGGINEKLFF.

The chain is built from TRBV6-2 or TRBV6-3 and TRBJ2-7; D ambiguous. The CDR3 has 15 residues. The V and J ends lost 0 bases and 3 bases respectively, with 12 bases between them. CDR1 is MNHEY and CDR2 is SVGEGT in the germline V gene. The CDR3: CASSYSHLVDYEQYF. The CDR3 DNA is TGTGCCAGCAGTTACTCACACCTTGTTGACTACGAGCAGTACTTC.

The rearrangement joins TRBV7-8 to TRBJ1-4, with TRBD1 matching over 8 bases. Germline V gene lookup returns CDR1 SGHVS and CDR2 FQNEAQ. Trimming removed 8 bases from V and 3 bases from J; junction bases left unmatched: 11. The CDR3 totals 16 residues. This CDR3 is CASLPSGQVPNEKLFF. In DNA, the CDR3 is TGTGCCAGCCTTCCATCGGGACAGGTCCCTAATGAAAAACTGTTTTTT. The full variable domain, in which reference TRBV7-8 and TRBJ1-4 provide the parts outside the CDR3, is GAGVSQSPRYKVAKRGQDVALRCDPISGHVSLFWYQQALGQGPEFLTYFQNEAQLDKSGLPSDRFFAERPEGSVSTLKIQRTQQEDSAVYLCASLPSGQVPNEKLFFGSGTQLSVL.

This sequence joins TRBV5-1 and TRBJ2-1; 9 bases align to TRBD2. The CDR3 spans 15 residues. With 1 base clipped from V and 6 bases from J, the junction kept 5 bases outside the gene matches. The germline V gene encodes CDR1 SGHRS and CDR2 YFSETQ. The CDR3 reads CASSLIRRGGNEQFF. The CDR3 bases are TGCGCCAGCAGCTTGATTAGGCGGGGGGGCAATGAGCAGTTCTTC.

CDR3 residues: CASSLQGGSEAFF. The CDR3 nucleotides read TGTGCCAGCAGCCTACAGGGGGGATCTGAAGCTTTCTTT. The chain has TRBV14 and TRBJ1-1, with TRBD1 identical over 8 bases. The CDR3 extends over 13 amino acids. The germline V gene encodes CDR1 SGHDN and CDR2 FVKESK. V trimming: 4 bases; J trimming: 6 bases; junction bases outside the gene matches: 4. Complete variable domain (other parts from reference TRBV14 and TRBJ1-1): EAGVTQFPSHSVIEKGQTVTLRCDPISGHDNLYWYRRVMGKEIKFLLHFVKESKQDESGMPNNRFLAERTGGTYSTLKVQPAELEDSGVYFCASSLQGGSEAFFGQGTRLTVV.

V is TRBV10-2 and J is TRBJ2-7, with D possibly being TRBD2 (5 bases). CDR1 and CDR2 from the germline V gene are WSHSY and SAAADI. The germline V and J ends were trimmed by 5 bases and 2 bases, with 16 bases remaining between them. The CDR3 consists of 15 residues. This chain's CDR3 is CASSLSGWGAYEQYF. CDR3 bases: TGCGCCAGCAGTCTCTCCGGATGGGGAGCCTACGAGCAGTACTTC.